These 5 T cell receptor beta chains share one sample of origin, sequenced in a study of Ad26.COV2.S vaccination and SARS-CoV-2 variants. The repertoire was sequenced with immunoSEQ multiplex PCR; TCRdb's copy has only in-frame clones and lacks some. The data contain a few hundred thousand clones, roughly 89% of them singletons. Treatment here: some 20 received Ad26.COV2.S at low or high dose, single or two shots; 5 received placebo; per-sample allocation not given. All samples were drawn on day 63, counting from the first vaccine or placebo injection. Sequenced here: peripheral blood, sampled in a trial of Ad26.COV2.S vaccine versus placebo. The receptor source for this set is a person between 18 and 65 years old who received the Ad26.COV2.S COVID-19 vaccine or a placebo.

The chain combines TRBV4-1 with TRBJ1-5; D remains unclear. Trimming took off 0 bases at V and 5 bases at J, with 17 bases between the two ends. Germline V lookup: CDR1 MGHRA, CDR2 YSYEKL. CDR3 length: 17 residues. CDR3 sequence (DNA): TGCGCCAGCAGCCAAGATGGAAGGCCGGACCCCTATCAGCCCCAGCATTTT. The encoded protein is CASSQDGRPDPYQPQHF.

The rearrangement links TRBV27 to TRBJ1-6; D is undetermined. Germline V gives CDR1 MNHEY, CDR2 SMNVEV (reference sequence). V dropped 4 bases and J dropped 9 bases, with 10 bases sitting between them. The CDR3 spans 13 residues. This CDR3 reads CASSSRGRSPLHF. The CDR3 DNA is TGTGCCAGCAGTTCTCGGGGTCGTTCACCCCTCCACTTT.

Only a few counts were recorded for this clone. The chain links TRBV4-1 to TRBJ2-1, with TRBD2 matching 15 bases. CDR3 length: 17 amino acids. V was clipped by 0 bases and J by 9 bases; unmatched bases: 6. Germline V lookup: CDR1 MGHRA, CDR2 YSYEKL. The CDR3 sequence: CASSQDAPGLAGGEQFF. The CDR3 DNA follows: TGCGCCAGCAGCCAAGATGCCCCGGGACTAGCGGGGGGTGAGCAGTTCTTC.

The CDR3 DNA reads as TGTGCCAGCAGCCAAGATGGGACAGGTCTGACAGGCGGCTACACCTTC. Its translation: CASSQDGTGLTGGYTF. V is TRBV14 and J is TRBJ1-2; the match to TRBD1 covers 8 bases. This CDR3 is 16 amino acids long. J lost 8 bases, V lost 0 bases, and 11 bases had no gene match. Germline-derived CDR1 and CDR2 are SGHDN and FVKESK. Full variable domain (outside the CDR3, taken from reference TRBV14 and TRBJ1-2): EAGVTQFPSHSVIEKGQTVTLRCDPISGHDNLYWYRRVMGKEIKFLLHFVKESKQDESGMPNNRFLAERTGGTYSTLKVQPAELEDSGVYFCASSQDGTGLTGGYTFGSGTRLTVV.

CDR3 bases: TGTGCCAGCAGCCAGTTCAGGGACACCCCTTATCAGCCCCAGCATTTT. This sequence encodes CASSQFRDTPYQPQHF. The chain couples TRBV11-2 to TRBJ1-5, with D maybe TRBD1 (6 bases). This CDR3 contains 16 residues. V dropped 5 bases and J dropped 5 bases, with 19 bases sitting between them. Germline V gives CDR1 SGHAT, CDR2 FQNNGV.